This TCR beta chain was found in a study of blood T cells in healthy people across ages. Per sample, extraction of total RNA gave at least 6 micrograms in every case. There are 13 residues in the CDR3. CDR1 and CDR2 from the germline V gene are LGHDT and YNNKEL (reference sequence). V was pared by 5 bases and J by 7 bases, with 5 bases of the junction left unmatched. Through a sample-barcoded 5' primer and a J-beta primer mix, a second PCR was run for roughly 6 to 11 cycles. TCRdb re-called the 5' RACE reads with MiXCR, one entry per CDR3 protein. The sample carries about 780,000 distinct CDR3 sequences, 55% to 65% recorded once.

The TCR comes from a man younger than 40 in good health. The chain carries TRBV3-1 and TRBJ1-5; 7 bases fit TRBD1. Sequenced material: blood. The CDR3 bases are TGTGCCAGCAGCGAAGGGGGCTGGCAGCCCCAGCATTTT. Amino acid sequence: CASSEGGWQPQHF.